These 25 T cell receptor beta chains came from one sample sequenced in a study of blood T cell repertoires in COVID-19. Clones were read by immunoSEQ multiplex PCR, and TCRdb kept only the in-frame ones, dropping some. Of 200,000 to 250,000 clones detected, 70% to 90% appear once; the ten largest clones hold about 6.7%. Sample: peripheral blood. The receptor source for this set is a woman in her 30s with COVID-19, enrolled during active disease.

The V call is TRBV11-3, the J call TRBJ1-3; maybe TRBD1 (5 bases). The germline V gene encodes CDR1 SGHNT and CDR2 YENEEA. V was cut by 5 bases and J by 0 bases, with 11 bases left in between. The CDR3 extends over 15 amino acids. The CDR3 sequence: CASSKQASSGNTIYF. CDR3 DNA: TGTGCCAGCAGCAAACAGGCCTCCTCTGGAAACACCATATATTTT. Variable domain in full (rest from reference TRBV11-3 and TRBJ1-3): EAGVVQSPRYKIIEKKQPVAFWCNPISGHNTLYWYLQNLGQGPELLIRYENEEAVDDSQLPKDRFSAERLKGVDSTLKIQPAELGDSAVYLCASSKQASSGNTIYFGEGSWLTVV.

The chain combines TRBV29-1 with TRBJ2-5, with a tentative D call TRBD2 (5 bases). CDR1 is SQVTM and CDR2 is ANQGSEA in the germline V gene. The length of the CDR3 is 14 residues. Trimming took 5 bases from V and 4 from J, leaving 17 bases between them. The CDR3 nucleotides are TGCAGCGTTATCGGGCCCCCCCGGGGAGAGACCCAGTACTTC. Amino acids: CSVIGPPRGETQYF.

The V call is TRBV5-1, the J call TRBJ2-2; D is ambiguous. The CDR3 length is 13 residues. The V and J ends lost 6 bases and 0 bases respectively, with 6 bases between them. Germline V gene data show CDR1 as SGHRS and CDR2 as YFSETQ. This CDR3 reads CASMETNTGELFF. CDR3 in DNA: TGCGCCAGCATGGAGACGAACACCGGGGAGCTGTTTTTT.

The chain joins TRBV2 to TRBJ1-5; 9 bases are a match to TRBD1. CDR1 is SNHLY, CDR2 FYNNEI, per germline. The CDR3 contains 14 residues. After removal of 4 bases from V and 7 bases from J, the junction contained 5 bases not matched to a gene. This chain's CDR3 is CASSVLTGGQPQHF. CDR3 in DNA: TGTGCCAGCAGTGTGCTGACAGGGGGGCAGCCCCAGCATTTT.

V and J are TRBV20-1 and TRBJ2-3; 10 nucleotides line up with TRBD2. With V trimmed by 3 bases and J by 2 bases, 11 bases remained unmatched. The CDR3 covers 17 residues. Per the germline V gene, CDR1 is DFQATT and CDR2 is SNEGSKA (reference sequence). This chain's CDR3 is CSASWSSGSLTTDTQYF. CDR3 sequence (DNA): TGCAGTGCTAGTTGGTCTAGCGGGAGTCTAACCACAGATACGCAGTATTTT.

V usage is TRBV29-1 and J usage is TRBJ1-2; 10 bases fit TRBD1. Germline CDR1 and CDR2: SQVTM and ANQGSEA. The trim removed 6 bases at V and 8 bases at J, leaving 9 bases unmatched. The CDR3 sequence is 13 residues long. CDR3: CSVVTGGDRGYTF. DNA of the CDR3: TGCAGCGTAGTGACAGGGGGCGATCGGGGCTACACCTTC.

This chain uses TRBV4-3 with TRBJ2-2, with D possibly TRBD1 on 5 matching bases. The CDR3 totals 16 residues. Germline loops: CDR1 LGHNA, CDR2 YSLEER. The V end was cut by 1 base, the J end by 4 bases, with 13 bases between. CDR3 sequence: CASSQGDGRATGELFF. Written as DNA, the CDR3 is TGCGCCAGCAGCCAAGGGGATGGCAGGGCCACCGGGGAGCTGTTTTTT.

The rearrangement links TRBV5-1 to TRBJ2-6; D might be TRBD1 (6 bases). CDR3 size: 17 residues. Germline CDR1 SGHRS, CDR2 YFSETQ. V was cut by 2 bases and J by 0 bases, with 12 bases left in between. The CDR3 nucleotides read TGCGCCAGCAGCTTTGGGACACCAAGCTCTGGGGCCAACGTCCTGACTTTC. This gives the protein CASSFGTPSSGANVLTF.

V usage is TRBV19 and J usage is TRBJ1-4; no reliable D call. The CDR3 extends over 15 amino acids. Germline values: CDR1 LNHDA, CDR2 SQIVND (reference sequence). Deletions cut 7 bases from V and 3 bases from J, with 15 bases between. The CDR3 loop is CASTDGKGPNEKLFF. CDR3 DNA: TGTGCCAGTACCGACGGGAAAGGACCTAATGAAAAACTGTTTTTT.

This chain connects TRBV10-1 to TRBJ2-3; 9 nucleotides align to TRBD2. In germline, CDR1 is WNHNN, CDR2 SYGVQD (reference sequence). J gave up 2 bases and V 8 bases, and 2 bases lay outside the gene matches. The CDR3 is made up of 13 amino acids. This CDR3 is CASASGITDTQYF. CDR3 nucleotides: TGCGCCAGCGCTAGCGGGATCACAGATACGCAGTATTTT.

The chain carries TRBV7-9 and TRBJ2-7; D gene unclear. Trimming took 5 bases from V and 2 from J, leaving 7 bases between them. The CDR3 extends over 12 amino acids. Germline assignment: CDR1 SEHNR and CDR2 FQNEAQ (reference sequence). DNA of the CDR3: TGTGCCAGCAGCCTTTCCCCCTACGAGCAGTACTTC. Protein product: CASSLSPYEQYF. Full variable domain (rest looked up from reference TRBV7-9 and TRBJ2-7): DTGVSQNPRHKITKRGQNVTFRCDPISEHNRLYWYRQTLGQGPEFLTYFQNEAQLEKSRLLSDRFSAERPKGSFSTLEIQRTEQGDSAMYLCASSLSPYEQYFGPGTRLTVT.

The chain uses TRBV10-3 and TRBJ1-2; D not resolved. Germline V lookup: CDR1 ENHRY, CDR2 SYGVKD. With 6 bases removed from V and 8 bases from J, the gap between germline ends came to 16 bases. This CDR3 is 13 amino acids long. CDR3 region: CAISREAVGGYTF. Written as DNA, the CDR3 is TGTGCCATCAGCCGGGAGGCAGTCGGGGGCTACACCTTC.

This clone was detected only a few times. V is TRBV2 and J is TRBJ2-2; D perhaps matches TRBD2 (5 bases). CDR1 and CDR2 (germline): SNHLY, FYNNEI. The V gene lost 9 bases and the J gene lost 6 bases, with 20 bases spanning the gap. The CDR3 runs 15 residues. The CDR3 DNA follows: TGTGCCAGTTTCGGGATTCCCTCCATGGCCGGGGAGCTGTTTTTT. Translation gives CASFGIPSMAGELFF. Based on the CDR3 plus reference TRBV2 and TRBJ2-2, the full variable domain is EPEVTQTPSHQVTQMGQEVILRCVPISNHLYFYWYRQILGQKVEFLVSFYNNEISEKSEIFDDQFSVERPDGSNFTLKIRSTKLEDSAMYFCASFGIPSMAGELFFGEGSRLTVL.

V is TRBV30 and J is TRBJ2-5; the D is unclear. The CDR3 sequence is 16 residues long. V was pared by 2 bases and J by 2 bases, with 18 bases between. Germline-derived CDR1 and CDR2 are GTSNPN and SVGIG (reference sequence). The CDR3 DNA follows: TGTGCCTGGAGTACCTACACCTCTAGGTTACAAGAGACCCAGTACTTC. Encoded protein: CAWSTYTSRLQETQYF. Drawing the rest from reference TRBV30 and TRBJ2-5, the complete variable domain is SQTIHQWPATLVQPVGSPLSLECTVEGTSNPNLYWYRQAAGRGLQLLFYSVGIGQISSEVPQNLSASRPQDRQFILSSKKLLLSDSGFYLCAWSTYTSRLQETQYFGPGTRLLVL.

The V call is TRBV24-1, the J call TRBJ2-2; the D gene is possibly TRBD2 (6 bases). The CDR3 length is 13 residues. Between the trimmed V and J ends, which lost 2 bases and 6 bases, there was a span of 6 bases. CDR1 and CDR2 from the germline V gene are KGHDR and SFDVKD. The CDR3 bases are TGTGCCACCAGTGATTCGGGGGCCGGGGAGCTGTTTTTT. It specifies CATSDSGAGELFF.

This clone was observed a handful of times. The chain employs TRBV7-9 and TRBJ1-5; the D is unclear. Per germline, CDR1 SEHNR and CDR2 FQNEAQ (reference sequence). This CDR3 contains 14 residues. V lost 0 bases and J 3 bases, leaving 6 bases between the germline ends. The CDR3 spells CASSLAGNNQPQHF. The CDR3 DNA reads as TGTGCCAGCAGCTTAGCCGGGAACAATCAGCCCCAGCATTTT.

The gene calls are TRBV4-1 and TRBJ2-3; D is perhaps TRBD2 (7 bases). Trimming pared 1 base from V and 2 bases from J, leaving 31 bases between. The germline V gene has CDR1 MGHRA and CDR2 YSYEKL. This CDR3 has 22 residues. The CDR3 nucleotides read TGCGCCAGCAGCCAAGGTGTTGAGGGGCAGGGCGGGGGCCCCAGCCCCACAGATACGCAGTATTTT. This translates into CASSQGVEGQGGGPSPTDTQYF.

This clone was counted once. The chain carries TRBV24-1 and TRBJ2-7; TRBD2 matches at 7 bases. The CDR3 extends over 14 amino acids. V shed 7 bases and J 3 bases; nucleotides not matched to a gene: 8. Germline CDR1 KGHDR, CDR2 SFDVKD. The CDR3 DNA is TGTGCCACCAGACCCCGGACTAGTGACTACGAGCAGTACGTC. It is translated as CATRPRTSDYEQYV.

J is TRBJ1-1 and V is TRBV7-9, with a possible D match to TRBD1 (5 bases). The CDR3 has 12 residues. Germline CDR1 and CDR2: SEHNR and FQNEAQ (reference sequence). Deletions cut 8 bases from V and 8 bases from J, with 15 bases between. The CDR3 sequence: CASGASGSEAFF. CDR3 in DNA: TGTGCCAGCGGGGCTAGCGGGTCCGAAGCTTTCTTT.

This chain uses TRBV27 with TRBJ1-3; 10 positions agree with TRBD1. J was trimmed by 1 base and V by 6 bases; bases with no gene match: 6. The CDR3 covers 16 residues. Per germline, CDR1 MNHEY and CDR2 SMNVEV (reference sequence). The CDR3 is CASRRQGAPSGNTIYF. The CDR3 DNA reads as TGTGCCAGCAGGAGACAGGGGGCCCCATCTGGAAACACCATATATTTT.

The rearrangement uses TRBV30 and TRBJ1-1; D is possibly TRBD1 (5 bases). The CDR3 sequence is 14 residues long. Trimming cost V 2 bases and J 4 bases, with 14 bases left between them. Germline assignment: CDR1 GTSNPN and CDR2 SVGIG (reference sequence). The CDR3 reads CAWSRTSGGTEAFF. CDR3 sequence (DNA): TGTGCCTGGAGTCGGACATCGGGTGGCACTGAAGCTTTCTTT.

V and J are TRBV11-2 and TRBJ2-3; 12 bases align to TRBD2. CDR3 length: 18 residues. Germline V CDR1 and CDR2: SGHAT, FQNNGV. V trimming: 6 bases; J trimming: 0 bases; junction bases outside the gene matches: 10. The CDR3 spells CASRDPSGRAFSTDTQYF. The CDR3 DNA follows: TGTGCCAGCAGGGACCCTAGCGGGAGGGCCTTTAGCACAGATACGCAGTATTTT.

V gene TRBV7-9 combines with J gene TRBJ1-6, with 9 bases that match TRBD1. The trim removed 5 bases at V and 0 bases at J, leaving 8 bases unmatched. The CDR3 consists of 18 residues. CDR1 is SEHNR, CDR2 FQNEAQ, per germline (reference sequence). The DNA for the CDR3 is TGTGCCAGCAGCAAGACAGGGGGGTCGAGCTCCTATAATTCACCCCTCCACTTT. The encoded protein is CASSKTGGSSSYNSPLHF.

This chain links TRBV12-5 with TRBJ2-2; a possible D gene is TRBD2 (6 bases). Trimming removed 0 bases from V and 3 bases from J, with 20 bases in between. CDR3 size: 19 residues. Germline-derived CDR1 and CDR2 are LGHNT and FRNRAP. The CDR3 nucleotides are TGTGCTAGTGGTTTGGTAGTCTACGGGAGCGGGCCTTACACCGGGGAGCTGTTTTTT. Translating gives CASGLVVYGSGPYTGELFF.

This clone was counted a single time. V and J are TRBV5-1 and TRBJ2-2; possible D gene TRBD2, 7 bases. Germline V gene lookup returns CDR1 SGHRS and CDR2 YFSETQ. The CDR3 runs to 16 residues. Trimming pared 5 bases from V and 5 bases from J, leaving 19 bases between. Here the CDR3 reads CASRPTGRGATGELFF. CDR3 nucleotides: TGCGCCAGCAGACCAACAGGGAGGGGGGCTACCGGGGAGCTGTTTTTT.